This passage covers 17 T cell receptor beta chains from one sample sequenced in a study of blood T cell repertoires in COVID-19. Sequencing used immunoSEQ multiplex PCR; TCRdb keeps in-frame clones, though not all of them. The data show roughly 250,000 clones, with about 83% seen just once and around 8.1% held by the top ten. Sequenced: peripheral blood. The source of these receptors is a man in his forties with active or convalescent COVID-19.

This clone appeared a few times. As DNA, the CDR3 is TGTGCCAGCAGTTACGGGACAGGCGTTTATGGCTACACCTTC. Its protein is CASSYGTGVYGYTF. This chain joins TRBV6-2 or TRBV6-3 and TRBJ1-2, with TRBD1 matching 8 bases. The CDR3 contains 14 residues. V trimming: 2 bases; J trimming: 5 bases; junction bases outside the gene matches: 4. Germline V lookup: CDR1 MNHEY, CDR2 SVGEGT.

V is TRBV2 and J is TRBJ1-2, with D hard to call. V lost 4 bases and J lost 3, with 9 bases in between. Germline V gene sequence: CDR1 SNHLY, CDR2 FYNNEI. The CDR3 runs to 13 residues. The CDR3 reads CASSVRGDYGYTF. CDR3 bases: TGTGCCAGCAGTGTTCGGGGTGACTATGGCTACACCTTC.

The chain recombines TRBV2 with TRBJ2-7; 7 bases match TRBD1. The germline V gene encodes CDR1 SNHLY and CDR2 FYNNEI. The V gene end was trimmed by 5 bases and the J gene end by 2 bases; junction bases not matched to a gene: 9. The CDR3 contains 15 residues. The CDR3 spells CASSRDSSSPYEQYF. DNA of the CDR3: TGTGCCAGCAGTCGGGACAGCAGTAGCCCCTACGAGCAGTACTTC.

The CDR3 loop is CASSSQTRSSLGEQFF. The CDR3 coding sequence is TGTGCCAGCAGTTCCCAGACTAGATCATCTTTGGGTGAGCAGTTCTTC. The chain is built from TRBV27 and TRBJ2-1, with D possibly being TRBD2 (6 bases). CDR1 is MNHEY and CDR2 is SMNVEV in the germline V gene (reference sequence). The CDR3 is made up of 16 amino acids. Trimming removed 4 bases at V and 9 bases at J, with 22 bases between.

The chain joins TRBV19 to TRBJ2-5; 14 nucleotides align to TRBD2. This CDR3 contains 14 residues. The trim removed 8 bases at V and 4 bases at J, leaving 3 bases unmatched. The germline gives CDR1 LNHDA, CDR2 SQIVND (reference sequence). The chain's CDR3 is CASGGLAGVETQYF. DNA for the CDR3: TGTGCCAGTGGGGGACTAGCGGGAGTAGAGACCCAGTACTTC.

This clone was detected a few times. Written as DNA, the CDR3 is TGTGCCAGCAGCGTTCGGTTTAACTATGGCTACACCTTC. It translates to CASSVRFNYGYTF. V is TRBV9 and J is TRBJ1-2; D gene ambiguous. Between the trimmed V and J ends, which lost 2 bases and 1 base, there was a span of 6 bases. This CDR3 spans 13 amino acids. From germline, CDR1 is SGDLS and CDR2 YYNGEE.

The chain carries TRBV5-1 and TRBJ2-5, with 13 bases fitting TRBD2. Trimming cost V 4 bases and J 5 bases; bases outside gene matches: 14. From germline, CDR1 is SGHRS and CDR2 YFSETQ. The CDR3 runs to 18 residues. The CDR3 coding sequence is TGCGCCAGCAGCCCGGGGGTTCCGGGACTAGCGGGACGGGAGACCCAGTACTTC. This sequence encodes CASSPGVPGLAGRETQYF. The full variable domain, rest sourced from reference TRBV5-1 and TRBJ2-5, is KAGVTQTPRYLIKTRGQQVTLSCSPISGHRSVSWYQQTPGQGLQFLFEYFSETQRNKGNFPGRFSGRQFSNSRSEMNVSTLELGDSALYLCASSPGVPGLAGRETQYFGPGTRLLVL.

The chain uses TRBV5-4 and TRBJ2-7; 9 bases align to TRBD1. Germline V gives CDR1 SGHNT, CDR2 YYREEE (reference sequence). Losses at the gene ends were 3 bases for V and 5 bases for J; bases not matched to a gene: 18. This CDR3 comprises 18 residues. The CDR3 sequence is CASSSVAQWRDRAHEQYF. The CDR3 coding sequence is TGTGCCAGCAGCTCCGTCGCACAATGGCGGGACAGGGCCCACGAGCAGTACTTC.

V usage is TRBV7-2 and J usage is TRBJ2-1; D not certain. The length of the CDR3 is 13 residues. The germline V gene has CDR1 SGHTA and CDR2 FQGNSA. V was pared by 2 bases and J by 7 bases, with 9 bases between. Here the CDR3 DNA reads TGTGCCAGCAGCTTATCTTCTCTAAATGAGCAGTTCTTC. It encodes CASSLSSLNEQFF. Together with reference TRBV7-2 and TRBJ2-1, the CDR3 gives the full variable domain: GAGVSQSPSNKVTEKGKDVELRCDPISGHTALYWYRQSLGQGLEFLIYFQGNSAPDKSGLPSDRFSAERTGGSVSTLTIQRTQQEDSAVYLCASSLSSLNEQFFGPGTRLTVL.

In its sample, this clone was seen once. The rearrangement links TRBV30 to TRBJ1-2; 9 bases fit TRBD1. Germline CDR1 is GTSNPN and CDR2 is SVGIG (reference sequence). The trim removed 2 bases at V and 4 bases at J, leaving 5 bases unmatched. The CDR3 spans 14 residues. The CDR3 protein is CAWSTSTGGYGYTF. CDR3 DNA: TGTGCCTGGAGTACGTCGACAGGGGGCTATGGCTACACCTTC.

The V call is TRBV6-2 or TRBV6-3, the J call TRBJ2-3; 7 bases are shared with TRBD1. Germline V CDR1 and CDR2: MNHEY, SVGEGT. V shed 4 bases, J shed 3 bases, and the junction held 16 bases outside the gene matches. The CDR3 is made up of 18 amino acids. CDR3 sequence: CASSSQPIRGTKTDTQYF. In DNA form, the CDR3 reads TGTGCCAGCAGTTCACAACCCATCAGGGGGACCAAGACAGATACGCAGTATTTT.

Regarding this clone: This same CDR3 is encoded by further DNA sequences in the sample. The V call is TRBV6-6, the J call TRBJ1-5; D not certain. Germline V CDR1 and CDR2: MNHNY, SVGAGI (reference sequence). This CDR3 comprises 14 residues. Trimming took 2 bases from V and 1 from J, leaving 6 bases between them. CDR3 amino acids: CASSYAESNQPQHF. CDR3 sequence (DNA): TGTGCCAGCAGTTACGCAGAAAGCAATCAGCCCCAGCATTTT.

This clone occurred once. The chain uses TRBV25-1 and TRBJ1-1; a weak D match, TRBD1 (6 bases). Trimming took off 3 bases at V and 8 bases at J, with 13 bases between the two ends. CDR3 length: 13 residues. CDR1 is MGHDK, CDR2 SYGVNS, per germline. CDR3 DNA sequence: TGTGCCAGCAGTGATCCTACAGACAGGGAAGCTTTCTTT. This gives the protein CASSDPTDREAFF. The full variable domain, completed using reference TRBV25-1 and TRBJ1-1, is EADIYQTPRYLVIGTGKKITLECSQTMGHDKMYWYQQDPGMELHLIHYSYGVNSTEKGDLSSESTVSRIRTEHFPLTLESARPSHTSQYLCASSDPTDREAFFGQGTRLTVV.

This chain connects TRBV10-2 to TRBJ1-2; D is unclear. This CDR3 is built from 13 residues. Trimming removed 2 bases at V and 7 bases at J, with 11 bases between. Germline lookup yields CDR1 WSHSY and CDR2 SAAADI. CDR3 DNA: TGCGCCAGCAGTGAGGGTGCCGCCGGTGGCTACACCTTC. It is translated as CASSEGAAGGYTF.

CDR3 nucleotide sequence: TGCAGTGCTAGTCTCTCGCAGGAGGGGTATGGCTACACCTTC. It encodes CSASLSQEGYGYTF. The chain employs TRBV20-1 and TRBJ1-2, with a tentative D call TRBD1 (5 bases). Trimming stripped 3 bases from V and 5 bases from J, with 16 bases between. This CDR3 is 14 amino acids long. CDR1 is DFQATT and CDR2 is SNEGSKA in the germline V gene (reference sequence).

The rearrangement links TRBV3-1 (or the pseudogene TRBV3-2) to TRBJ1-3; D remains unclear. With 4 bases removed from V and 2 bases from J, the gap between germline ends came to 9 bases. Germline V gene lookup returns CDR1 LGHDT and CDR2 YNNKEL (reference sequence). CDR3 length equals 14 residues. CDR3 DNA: TGTGCCAGCAGCCGTGGGCCACCTGGAAACACCATATATTTT. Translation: CASSRGPPGNTIYF.

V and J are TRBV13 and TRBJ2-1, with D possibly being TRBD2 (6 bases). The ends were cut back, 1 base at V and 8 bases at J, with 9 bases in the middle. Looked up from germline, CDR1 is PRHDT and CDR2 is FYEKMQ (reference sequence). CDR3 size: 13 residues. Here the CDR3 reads CASSLDGSHEQFF. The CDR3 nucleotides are TGTGCCAGCAGCTTAGACGGGAGCCATGAGCAGTTCTTC.